These 5 T cell receptor beta chains were all obtained from the same sample, sequenced in a study of identifying expanded T cells in peripheral blood. The repertoire was sequenced with immunoSEQ multiplex PCR; TCRdb's copy has only in-frame clones and lacks some. The repertoire holds tens of thousands of clones, with around 90% as singletons. Sequences were obtained from blood. These receptors were taken from a person between 18 and 75 years old in good health.

Ten or more counts support this clone. This chain uses TRBV4-2 with TRBJ2-7; 8 positions match TRBD2. Germline values: CDR1 LGHNA, CDR2 YNFKEQ. Unmatched junction bases numbered 1, after V lost 0 bases and J lost 0 bases. The CDR3 sequence is 15 residues long. The CDR3 DNA reads TGTGCCAGCAGCCAAGAAAGCGGGAGCTCCTACGAGCAGTACTTC. Encoded protein: CASSQESGSSYEQYF.

The chain uses TRBV2 and TRBJ1-2; 7 bases match TRBD1. The V gene end was trimmed by 6 bases and the J gene end by 14 bases; junction bases not matched to a gene: 18. This CDR3 is built from 14 residues. In germline, CDR1 is SNHLY, CDR2 FYNNEI. CDR3 sequence (DNA): TGTGCCAGCAGAGGCCCCCGGACAGGCCACCAATCGACCTTC. Encoded protein: CASRGPRTGHQSTF.

This chain links TRBV10-1 with TRBJ1-5, with 10 bases lining up with TRBD1. CDR1 and CDR2 from the germline V gene are WNHNN and SYGVQD (reference sequence). With 9 bases clipped from V and 0 bases from J, the junction kept 17 bases outside the gene matches. This CDR3 is built from 19 residues. The CDR3 DNA is TGCGCCAGTCCAGCGGTCGGGGACAGGGGAGTTTTTAGCAATCAGCCCCAGCATTTT. This gives the protein CASPAVGDRGVFSNQPQHF.

V and J are TRBV30 and TRBJ1-1, with 12 bases fitting TRBD1. The CDR3 extends over 14 amino acids. CDR1 is GTSNPN and CDR2 is SVGIG in the germline V gene (reference sequence). J gave up 8 bases and V 5 bases, and 9 bases lay outside the gene matches. The CDR3 DNA is TGTGCCTGGGGGACAGGGGGCCTTCGTTTCGAAGCTTTCTTT. This translates into CAWGTGGLRFEAFF.

This chain joins TRBV2 and TRBJ1-1, with D maybe TRBD1 (5 bases). The V end was cut by 7 bases, the J end by 1 base, with 16 bases between. The CDR3 sequence is 15 residues long. Germline CDR1 is SNHLY and CDR2 is FYNNEI. CDR3 residues: CASTGSGGKNTEAFF. CDR3 nucleotides: TGTGCCAGCACCGGGTCCGGGGGAAAGAACACTGAAGCTTTCTTT.